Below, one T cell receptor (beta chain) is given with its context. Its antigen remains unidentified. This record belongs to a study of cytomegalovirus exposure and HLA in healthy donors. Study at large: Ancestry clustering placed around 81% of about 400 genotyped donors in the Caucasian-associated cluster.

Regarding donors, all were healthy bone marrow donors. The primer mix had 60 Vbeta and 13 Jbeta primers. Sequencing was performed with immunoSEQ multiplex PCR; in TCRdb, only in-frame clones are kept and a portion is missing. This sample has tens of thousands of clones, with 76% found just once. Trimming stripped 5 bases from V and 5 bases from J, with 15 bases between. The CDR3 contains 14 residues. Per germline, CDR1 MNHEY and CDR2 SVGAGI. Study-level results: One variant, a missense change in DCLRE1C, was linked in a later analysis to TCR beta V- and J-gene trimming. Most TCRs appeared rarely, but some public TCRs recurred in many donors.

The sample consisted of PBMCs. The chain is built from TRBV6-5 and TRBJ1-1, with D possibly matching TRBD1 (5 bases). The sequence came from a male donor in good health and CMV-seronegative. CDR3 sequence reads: CASSKGPRGTEAFF. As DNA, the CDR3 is TGTGCCAGCAGTAAGGGACCCCGGGGGACTGAAGCTTTCTTT.